This entry lists 21 T cell receptor beta chains sequenced from one sample in a study of blood T cell repertoires in COVID-19. Clones were read by immunoSEQ multiplex PCR, and TCRdb kept only the in-frame ones, dropping some. The table shows around 300,000 clones, with roughly 89% occurring only once. The source material was peripheral blood. The receptor source for this set is a woman aged 40 to 49 with COVID-19, enrolled during active disease.

J is TRBJ2-2 and V is TRBV5-1; tentatively, D is TRBD2 (5 bases). The germline gives CDR1 SGHRS, CDR2 YFSETQ. V was clipped by 3 bases and J by 1 base, with 13 bases between them. This CDR3 is 16 amino acids long. The CDR3 is CASSSLATGNTGELFF. The CDR3 coding sequence is TGCGCCAGCAGCTCCCTAGCTACTGGGAACACCGGGGAGCTGTTTTTT.

This clone has ten or more counts. This chain joins TRBV30 and TRBJ2-7, with D maybe TRBD2 (5 bases). V dropped 2 bases and J dropped 5 bases, with 19 bases sitting between them. The CDR3 has 15 residues. Germline V CDR1 and CDR2: GTSNPN, SVGIG (reference sequence). DNA of the CDR3: TGTGCCTGGAGTCTGACTATCGGAGGAGTCGACGAGCAGTACTTC. Its translation: CAWSLTIGGVDEQYF.

The chain is built from TRBV7-2 and TRBJ2-2, with 8 positions matching TRBD2. The junction had 9 bases not matched to a gene; V was cut back by 5 bases and J by 7 bases. Per germline, CDR1 SGHTA and CDR2 FQGNSA. The CDR3 covers 15 residues. Here the CDR3 DNA reads TGTGCCAGCAGCATCAAAGCGGGAGCGGTCGGGGAGCTGTTTTTT. Protein sequence: CASSIKAGAVGELFF.

CDR3 sequence reads: CASSLELGGHQPQHF. The CDR3 DNA sequence: TGTGCCAGCAGCTTAGAATTGGGGGGGCATCAGCCCCAGCATTTT. The chain recombines TRBV7-2 with TRBJ1-5, with TRBD1 as a possible D gene (6 bases). Germline CDR1 SGHTA, CDR2 FQGNSA. This CDR3 is built from 15 residues. Trimming removed 1 base at V and 5 bases at J, with 12 bases between.

The rearrangement links TRBV5-5 to TRBJ2-7; 8 bases are shared with TRBD1. Trimming at V came to 4 bases and at J to 6 bases, leaving 18 bases not matched to a gene. Germline loops: CDR1 SGHKS, CDR2 YYEKEE (reference sequence). The CDR3 contains 17 residues. The CDR3 sequence: CASSATGQGSLDSEQYF. The CDR3 DNA is TGTGCCAGCAGCGCCACTGGACAGGGTAGTTTAGACTCCGAGCAGTACTTC.

V gene TRBV15 combines with J gene TRBJ1-1, with D maybe TRBD1 (5 bases). Germline V gene sequence: CDR1 LNHNV, CDR2 YYDKDF (reference sequence). CDR3 length: 14 residues. The V gene lost 0 bases and the J gene lost 6 bases, with 11 bases spanning the gap. CDR3 sequence reads: CATSRDWGSPEAFF. CDR3 in DNA: TGTGCCACCAGCAGAGACTGGGGCAGTCCTGAAGCTTTCTTT.

This clone was observed a single time. The chain carries TRBV4-3 and TRBJ1-2; 7 bases line up with TRBD1. CDR3 length: 16 residues. The trim removed 0 bases at V and 7 bases at J, leaving 11 bases unmatched. Germline values: CDR1 LGHNA, CDR2 YSLEER. CDR3 nucleotide sequence: TGCGCCAGCAGCCAAGATCTCAGACAGGGAGGCGTTGGCTACACCTTC. Encoded protein: CASSQDLRQGGVGYTF.

The rearrangement joins TRBV7-2 to TRBJ2-6; 9 nucleotides match TRBD1. Trimming cost V 4 bases and J 0 bases; bases outside gene matches: 10. The germline CDR1 and CDR2 sequences are SGHTA and FQGNSA. The CDR3 is 19 amino acids. In DNA, the CDR3 is TGTGCCAGCAGCTGGGCCGGGACAGGGTCCTCCTCTGGGGCCAACGTCCTGACTTTC. It codes for CASSWAGTGSSSGANVLTF.

This clone has only a few counts. The chain combines TRBV5-1 with TRBJ2-7; D perhaps matches TRBD1 (5 bases). The germline V gene has CDR1 SGHRS and CDR2 YFSETQ. V was cut by 4 bases and J by 0 bases, with 14 bases left in between. This CDR3 region has 15 residues. CDR3 protein: CASSVRVDSSYEQYF. The CDR3 nucleotides are TGCGCCAGCAGCGTTAGGGTTGACAGCTCCTACGAGCAGTACTTC.

This clone was observed a handful of times. The rearrangement links TRBV7-2 to TRBJ2-3, with D perhaps TRBD1 (6 bases). V shed 5 bases and J shed 8 bases, with 20 bases lying between them. The CDR3 is 15 residues long. Germline CDR1 is SGHTA and CDR2 is FQGNSA. The CDR3 is CASSPAPQGSGTQYF. CDR3 DNA sequence: TGTGCCAGCAGCCCTGCGCCCCAGGGGTCAGGTACGCAGTATTTT.

In this sample, this clone turned up once. The chain has TRBV19 and TRBJ1-5; 7 nucleotides match TRBD1. Losses at the gene ends were 1 base for V and 1 base for J; bases not matched to a gene: 4. The CDR3 sequence is 16 residues long. Germline CDR1 LNHDA, CDR2 SQIVND (reference sequence). DNA of the CDR3: TGTGCCAGTAGTATAGCTTTACAGGGGAGCAATCAGCCCCAGCATTTT. Residues: CASSIALQGSNQPQHF.

The gene calls are TRBV7-2 and TRBJ2-1; 7 bases are shared with TRBD2. The CDR3 is 15 residues long. Losses at the gene ends were 5 bases for V and 9 bases for J; bases not matched to a gene: 13. From germline, CDR1 is SGHTA and CDR2 FQGNSA. CDR3 sequence reads: CASSPVRGGRGEQFF. CDR3 coding DNA: TGTGCCAGCAGCCCCGTCCGCGGGGGTAGGGGTGAGCAGTTCTTC.

V is TRBV29-1 and J is TRBJ2-3; TRBD2 matches at 13 bases. V lost 6 bases and J lost 0; bases outside the gene matches: 6. The germline gives CDR1 SQVTM, CDR2 ANQGSEA. The CDR3 loop spans 16 amino acids. The CDR3 here is CSVTSGRGTSTDTQYF. CDR3 sequence (DNA): TGCAGCGTAACTAGCGGGAGGGGAACTAGCACAGATACGCAGTATTTT.

The chain employs TRBV4-3 and TRBJ1-2; D is possibly TRBD1 (6 bases). Trimming removed 1 base at V and 4 bases at J, with 16 bases between. The length of the CDR3 is 16 residues. In germline, CDR1 is LGHNA, CDR2 YSLEER. CDR3 residues: CASSQVSGAPSYGYTF. The DNA for the CDR3 is TGCGCCAGCAGCCAAGTGTCAGGGGCCCCCTCCTATGGCTACACCTTC.

The table lists this clone with a count of one. This sequence joins TRBV27 and TRBJ1-5; D is unresolved. The length of the CDR3 is 13 residues. In germline, CDR1 is MNHEY, CDR2 SMNVEV (reference sequence). V was clipped by 8 bases and J by 3 bases, with 11 bases between them. The CDR3 is CASGRHDNQPQHF. CDR3 DNA sequence: TGTGCCAGCGGAAGACACGACAATCAGCCCCAGCATTTT.

The V and J genes are TRBV28 and TRBJ1-2, with TRBD1 matching 7 bases. The ends lost 3 bases at V and 2 bases at J; junction bases unmatched: 6. This CDR3 contains 15 residues. The V gene's germline CDR1 is MDHEN and CDR2 SYDVKM. The CDR3 DNA sequence: TGTGCCAGCAGTTTCGGACAGGCGATGAACTATGGCTACACCTTC. Amino acids: CASSFGQAMNYGYTF.

This chain links TRBV6-5 with TRBJ1-4; TRBD1 might be the D (6 bases). Trimming stripped 5 bases from V and 3 bases from J, with 10 bases between. Germline V gene sequence: CDR1 MNHEY, CDR2 SVGAGI. This CDR3 has 14 amino acids. CDR3 DNA sequence: TGTGCCAGCAGTCCGGGACATGCTAATGAAAAACTGTTTTTT. Its protein is CASSPGHANEKLFF.

The chain has TRBV28 and TRBJ2-5; D is unclear. The CDR3 totals 12 residues. Germline V CDR1 and CDR2: MDHEN, SYDVKM. V dropped 6 bases and J dropped 5 bases, with 10 bases sitting between them. CDR3 protein: CASRSGSETQYF. The CDR3 DNA reads as TGTGCCAGCAGATCCGGGTCGGAGACCCAGTACTTC.

This clone was detected once. The V gene is TRBV19, the J gene TRBJ2-2, with D possibly TRBD1 on 6 matching bases. This CDR3 comprises 17 residues. Between the trimmed V and J ends, which lost 5 bases and 0 bases, there was a span of 16 bases. Per the germline V gene, CDR1 is LNHDA and CDR2 is SQIVND (reference sequence). CDR3: CASSGNLWGPNTGELFF. Here the CDR3 DNA reads TGTGCCAGTAGTGGCAACCTTTGGGGGCCGAACACCGGGGAGCTGTTTTTT.

This chain connects TRBV27 to TRBJ2-1; D gene ambiguous. From germline, CDR1 is MNHEY and CDR2 SMNVEV (reference sequence). V shed 3 bases and J shed 6 bases, with 6 bases lying between them. This CDR3 spans 12 amino acids. The DNA of the CDR3 is TGTGCCAGCAGTTTGGCAGGCAATGAGCAGTTCTTC. It codes for CASSLAGNEQFF.

This clone has just one count. V is TRBV3-1 (or the pseudogene TRBV3-2) and J is TRBJ1-5; D is unclear. Trimming shortened V by 1 base and J by 1 base, and 11 bases separated the two germline ends. Germline-derived CDR1 and CDR2 are LGHDT and YNNKEL (reference sequence). The CDR3 length is 16 residues. The CDR3 coding sequence is TGTGCCAGCAGCCAAGGACGAGGGCCCAGCAATCAGCCCCAGCATTTT. This sequence encodes CASSQGRGPSNQPQHF.